This T cell receptor (beta chain) comes out of a study of tumor and adjacent non-tumor tissue in lung cancer. General study results and limits: Tumor TCR diversity, when higher, was linked to shorter survival. Normal lung showed higher cumulative top 100 clone frequency than tumor.

A modified ARM-PCR protocol with three rounds of nested PCR amplified TCRbeta. TCRdb re-derived calls from the multiplex PCR reads in MiXCR, one entry per CDR3 protein. The data contain some 90,000 distinct CDR3 sequences, roughly 62% of them singletons. No cell sorting was done before RNA was extracted from the tissue. Between August and November 2014, newly diagnosed, chemotherapy-naive lung cancer patients underwent thoracic surgery in China. Germline CDR1 and CDR2: SQVTM and ANQGSEA. Trimming took 8 bases from V and 7 from J; bases not matched to a gene: 7. The CDR3 is 12 residues long. Points on this clonotype: Its antigen is as yet unknown.

The sequence was collected from a man aged 70-80 years with non-small cell lung cancer. Sequenced: lung tumor tissue. The chain couples TRBV29-1 to TRBJ1-4, with TRBD1 matching 7 bases. CDR3 loop: CSTTGIVEKLFF. The CDR3 DNA follows: TGCAGCACGACAGGGATTGTTGAAAAACTGTTTTTT.